This is a list of T cell receptor beta chains from one sample in a study of shared clonotypes between healthy human individuals. Profiling relied on immunoSEQ multiplex PCR, and the TCRdb table lists in-frame clones only, not all of them. The data hold under 550,000 clones, with 95% to 97% observed a single time. Sample: naive CD4+ T cells sorted from blood. Every receptor here comes from a woman aged 25 to 39 in good health. Each CDR3 is given with its conserved first and last residue. The D gene is left open where the match is weak. Size tells how often a clone was seen (once, few, many) or the class of an expanded clone, and some rows leave it out.

j_call clone_size d_call v_call cdr3_nt cdr3_aa
TRBJ2-5 - - TRBV18 TGTGCCAGCTCACCACGGGCCGGACCCTTGGGGCACGAGACCCAGTACTTC CASSPRAGPLGHETQYF
TRBJ2-7 - TRBD1 TRBV5-1 TGCGCCAGCAGCCCCCGGACAGGGGGGACCTACGAGCAGTACTTC CASSPRTGGTYEQYF
TRBJ1-6 - TRBD1 TRBV27 TGTGCCAGCAGTTTAGTGGGACAGGGTTATTCACCCCTCCACTTT CASSLVGQGYSPLHF
TRBJ1-2 - - TRBV5-1 TGCGCCAGCAGCTTGGGACAACCGTATGGCTACACCTTC CASSLGQPYGYTF
TRBJ2-1 - - TRBV5-4 TGTGCCAGCAGCTCTAGAGAATACAATGAGCAGTTCTTC CASSSREYNEQFF
TRBJ2-7 - TRBD2 TRBV30 TGTGCCTGGAGACGACGGGCGGGACTACTGAGCTCCTACGAGCAGTACTTC CAWRRRAGLLSSYEQYF
TRBJ2-7 - TRBD2 TRBV11-3 TGTGCCAGCAGCAAAGGGACTAGCGGACCTACGCAGCAGTACTTC CASSKGTSGPTQQYF
TRBJ2-7 - TRBD2 TRBV18 TGTGCCAGCTCACCGAGCGGGGTCTCCTACGAGCAGTACTTC CASSPSGVSYEQYF
TRBJ2-2 - TRBD1 TRBV7-2 TGTGCCAGCAGCTCGACAGGGATGAACACCGGGGAGCTGTTTTTT CASSSTGMNTGELFF
TRBJ2-7 - - TRBV9 TGTGCCAGCAGCGTAGTCGGATGGGATGGCGAGCAGTACTTC CASSVVGWDGEQYF
TRBJ2-7 - - TRBV11-2 TGTGCCAGCAGCCCCGGCAGAGGGGCCCCCTACGAGCAGTACTTC CASSPGRGAPYEQYF
TRBJ2-3 - - TRBV9 TGTGCCAGCAGCGTAGAGGGTGCAGATACGCAGTATTTT CASSVEGADTQYF
TRBJ2-7 - TRBD2 TRBV5-1 TGCGCCAGCAGCTTGGGCTGGACTAGCGGGAATTACGAGCAGTACTTC CASSLGWTSGNYEQYF
TRBJ1-2 - - TRBV7-8 TGTGCCAGCAGCCGGCCCCAGGGGTCGGATGGCTACACCTTC CASSRPQGSDGYTF
TRBJ2-1 - - TRBV28 TGTGCCAGCAGTTTATTGGGGGGAAGCTCCTACAATGAGCAGTTCTTC CASSLLGGSSYNEQFF
TRBJ1-3 - TRBD1 TRBV28 TGTGCCAGCAGTTTAGAGACAGGGGCCTCGGACACCATATATTTT CASSLETGASDTIYF
TRBJ2-2 - - TRBV19 TGTGCCAGTAGCCGGAGGGACACCGGGGAGCTGTTTTTT CASSRRDTGELFF
TRBJ2-7 - - TRBV7-8 TGTGCCAGCAGCTTAGGCTCCTACGAGCAGTACTTC CASSLGSYEQYF
TRBJ1-1 - TRBD1 TRBV5-6 TGTGCCAGCAGCTCAGCGACAGGGGGCACTGAAGCTTTCTTT CASSSATGGTEAFF
TRBJ1-2 once TRBD1 TRBV5-1 TGCGCCAGCAGCGGCGGACAGGGAAGTTTAGGTGGCTACACCTTC CASSGGQGSLGGYTF
TRBJ2-1 - - TRBV27 TGTGCCAGCAGTCCCTTCTTGGGGGGTAGGGAGTGGGGTGAGCAGTTCTTC CASSPFLGGREWGEQFF
TRBJ2-4 - - TRBV5-1 TGCGCCAGCAGCTTGGCAGGGCTTGCCAAAAACATTCAGTACTTC CASSLAGLAKNIQYF